The 31 T cell receptor beta chains given below trace back to one sample, sequenced in a study of blood T cell repertoires in COVID-19. Generated by immunoSEQ multiplex PCR, the TCRdb table keeps only in-frame clones and is missing some. The sample includes approximately 20,000 clones, around three quarters seen only once; the top ten take roughly 13%. The specimen sequenced was peripheral blood. Every receptor here comes from a man aged 60 to 75 with active COVID-19.

The V call is TRBV4-2, the J call TRBJ2-3; D is unresolved. This CDR3 is 13 amino acids long. Germline V gives CDR1 LGHNA, CDR2 YNFKEQ. V shed 0 bases and J shed 5 bases, with 6 bases lying between them. This CDR3 is CASSQDIIDTQYF. DNA of the CDR3: TGTGCCAGCAGCCAAGATATTATAGATACGCAGTATTTT.

The chain joins TRBV3-1 (or the pseudogene TRBV3-2) to TRBJ2-7; TRBD2 matches at 10 bases. This CDR3 is built from 17 residues. V was pared by 5 bases and J by 0 bases, with 10 bases of the junction left unmatched. Germline V gene lookup returns CDR1 LGHDT and CDR2 YNNKEL (reference sequence). The CDR3: CASSKTSGPLPSYEQYF. The CDR3 DNA reads TGTGCCAGCAGCAAGACTAGCGGGCCACTCCCCTCCTACGAGCAGTACTTC.

A remark on this clone: This CDR3 is also generated by other DNA sequences in the sample. DNA of the CDR3: TGTGCCAGCAGCTTAGGGGCCCAGCCCCAGCATTTT. Translation: CASSLGAQPQHF. The V call is TRBV7-9, the J call TRBJ1-5; no reliable D call. Looked up from germline, CDR1 is SEHNR and CDR2 is FQNEAQ (reference sequence). The CDR3 runs to 12 residues. The germline V and J ends were trimmed by 1 base and 7 bases, with 5 bases remaining between them.

The CDR3 is CASSLGTSGTNEQFF. The CDR3 region has the DNA TGTGCCAGCAGCTTGGGGACTAGCGGGACGAATGAGCAGTTCTTC. J is TRBJ2-1 and V is TRBV11-2; 13 nucleotides agree with TRBD2. Germline CDR1 reads SGHAT; CDR2 reads FQNNGV. This CDR3 contains 15 residues. With V trimmed by 3 bases and J by 7 bases, 3 bases remained unmatched.

Only one count was recorded for this clone. The chain recombines TRBV19 with TRBJ2-6, with D tentatively TRBD1 (5 bases). The germline CDR1 and CDR2 sequences are LNHDA and SQIVND (reference sequence). The CDR3 runs 16 residues. V was shortened by 7 bases and J by 2 bases, with 15 bases between the two germline ends. CDR3 amino acids: CASKRTGPPGANVLTF. The CDR3 DNA reads as TGTGCCAGTAAGCGTACAGGACCCCCTGGGGCCAACGTCCTGACTTTC.

The rearrangement links TRBV9 to TRBJ2-1, with no clear D. The CDR3 sequence is 14 residues long. The germline V and J ends were trimmed by 0 bases and 4 bases, with 8 bases remaining between them. Germline-derived CDR1 and CDR2 are SGDLS and YYNGEE. The CDR3 loop reads CASSVETPYNEQFF. CDR3 in DNA: TGTGCCAGCAGCGTAGAGACTCCATACAATGAGCAGTTCTTC. Complete variable domain (other parts from reference TRBV9 and TRBJ2-1): DSGVTQTPKHLITATGQRVTLRCSPRSGDLSVYWYQQSLDQGLQFLIQYYNGEERAKGNILERFSAQQFPDLHSELNLSSLELGDSALYFCASSVETPYNEQFFGPGTRLTVL.

There are a few counts of this clone. The chain has TRBV3-1 (or the pseudogene TRBV3-2) and TRBJ2-1; tentative D call: TRBD1 (6 bases). Germline CDR1 is LGHDT and CDR2 is YNNKEL (reference sequence). The CDR3 has 14 residues. With 5 bases removed from V and 3 bases from J, the gap between germline ends came to 11 bases. CDR3 coding DNA: TGTGCCAGCAGCTACAGGGCCCGCTACAATGAGCAGTTCTTC. Residues: CASSYRARYNEQFF.

The chain employs TRBV20-1 and TRBJ2-5; D possibly corresponds to TRBD1 (6 bases). The CDR3 loop spans 12 amino acids. Germline V lookup: CDR1 DFQATT, CDR2 SNEGSKA (reference sequence). Trimming removed 3 bases at V and 3 bases at J, with 8 bases between. For the CDR3, the DNA is TGCAGTGCTAGTCCAGGGGAAGAGACCCAGTACTTC. Its protein is CSASPGEETQYF.

This clone was counted only a few times. V usage is TRBV2 and J usage is TRBJ2-2; no definite D call. CDR3 size: 14 residues. Trimming took off 4 bases at V and 6 bases at J, with 12 bases between the two ends. Germline-derived CDR1 and CDR2 are SNHLY and FYNNEI. The CDR3 DNA reads as TGTGCCAGCAGTGCCAGCGTTTCTCCCGGGGAGCTGTTTTTT. The encoded protein is CASSASVSPGELFF.

V and J are TRBV6-1 and TRBJ2-1, with D unclear. With 2 bases removed from V and 0 bases from J, the gap between germline ends came to 11 bases. The CDR3 is 16 amino acids. Germline V gives CDR1 MNHNS, CDR2 SASEGT. DNA for the CDR3: TGTGCCAGCAGTGAATTGACATCGAGCTCCTACAATGAGCAGTTCTTC. This sequence encodes CASSELTSSSYNEQFF.

The chain joins TRBV7-2 to TRBJ2-1, with 8 bases matching TRBD2. V trimming: 5 bases; J trimming: 10 bases; junction bases outside the gene matches: 10. Germline V gene lookup returns CDR1 SGHTA and CDR2 FQGNSA. This CDR3 comprises 14 residues. The CDR3 region is CASSTLAGGGEQFF. The CDR3 DNA reads TGTGCCAGCAGCACTCTAGCGGGTGGGGGAGAGCAGTTCTTC.

CDR3 residues: CASSPGGNEQYF. CDR3 nucleotides: TGTGCCAGCAGCCCAGGGGGGAACGAGCAGTACTTC. The chain uses TRBV5-4 and TRBJ2-7, with a weak D call TRBD1 (7 bases). CDR3 length equals 12 residues. Germline loops: CDR1 SGHNT, CDR2 YYREEE (reference sequence). Trimming took off 4 bases at V and 5 bases at J, with 10 bases between the two ends.

The chain combines TRBV3-1 (or the pseudogene TRBV3-2) with TRBJ2-3, with no clear D. Between the trimmed V and J ends, which lost 1 base and 2 bases, there was a span of 10 bases. The germline V gene encodes CDR1 LGHDT and CDR2 YNNKEL (reference sequence). This CDR3 is 15 amino acids long. CDR3 residues: CASSQVLRPTDTQYF. The CDR3 bases are TGTGCCAGCAGCCAAGTACTACGACCCACAGATACGCAGTATTTT.

The chain recombines TRBV5-1 with TRBJ2-3, with 11 positions matching TRBD2. The CDR3 covers 14 residues. Germline CDR1 SGHRS, CDR2 YFSETQ. V was clipped by 4 bases and J by 11 bases; unmatched bases: 9. The CDR3 protein is CASSPELAGGGQYF. The CDR3 DNA reads TGCGCCAGCAGCCCGGAATTAGCGGGAGGGGGGCAGTATTTT.

The rearrangement links TRBV9 to TRBJ2-1; 9 nucleotides match TRBD2. There are 14 residues in the CDR3. V lost 4 bases and J lost 6; bases outside the gene matches: 5. Germline CDR1 is SGDLS and CDR2 is YYNGEE. The CDR3 loop reads CASSLGSGSNEQFF. CDR3 in DNA: TGTGCCAGCAGCCTGGGTAGCGGGAGCAATGAGCAGTTCTTC.

This chain connects TRBV29-1 to TRBJ1-5; 7 bases fit TRBD1. CDR1 and CDR2 (germline): SQVTM, ANQGSEA. V lost 0 bases and J lost 11; bases outside the gene matches: 13. The CDR3 has 15 amino acids. The CDR3 loop reads CSVEDPRQGDVTQHF. Here the CDR3 DNA reads TGCAGCGTTGAAGACCCCCGACAGGGCGATGTGACCCAGCATTTT. Using reference TRBV29-1 and TRBJ1-5 for the parts outside the CDR3, the full variable domain is SAVISQKPSRDICQRGTSLTIQCQVDSQVTMMFWYRQQPGQSLTLIATANQGSEATYESGFVIDKFPISRPNLTFSTLTVSNMSPEDSSIYLCSVEDPRQGDVTQHFGDGTRLSIL.

The chain links TRBV6-5 to TRBJ1-1; 7 nucleotides align to TRBD1. Germline V gene data show CDR1 as MNHEY and CDR2 as SVGAGI. The J segment lost 4 bases and the V segment lost 6 bases, leaving 8 bases of the junction unmatched. CDR3 length: 14 residues. The CDR3 DNA sequence: TGTGCCAGCAGGCCAGACAGGGCTGGCACTGAAGCTTTCTTT. It specifies CASRPDRAGTEAFF.

This clone is medium-sized (0.01 to 0.1%) in the sample. The chain links TRBV27 to TRBJ2-7; 10 nucleotides match TRBD2. V gave up 3 bases and J gave up 4 bases; unmatched junction bases: 6. Germline CDR1 is MNHEY and CDR2 is SMNVEV (reference sequence). The CDR3 consists of 15 residues. The CDR3 nucleotides are TGTGCCAGCAGTTTGGTAACTAGCGGGACGTACGAGCAGTACTTC. It encodes CASSLVTSGTYEQYF.

The chain is built from TRBV27 and TRBJ2-3; no definite D call. Trimming took off 6 bases at V and 1 base at J, with 5 bases between the two ends. This CDR3 spans 12 amino acids. In germline, CDR1 is MNHEY, CDR2 SMNVEV (reference sequence). The CDR3 coding sequence is TGTGCCAGCAGAACTGGCACAGATACGCAGTATTTT. This gives the protein CASRTGTDTQYF.

This clone was counted only a few times. The rearrangement links TRBV7-2 to TRBJ1-3; TRBD1 is a possible D gene (6 bases). The CDR3 has 16 amino acids. CDR1 and CDR2 (germline): SGHTA, FQGNSA. V was trimmed by 8 bases and J by 4 bases, leaving 21 bases between them. Here the CDR3 DNA reads TGTGCCAGCGCGATTTCAACAGGGACGCTGGGAAACACCATATATTTT. The encoded protein is CASAISTGTLGNTIYF.

J is TRBJ2-7 and V is TRBV6-5; D perhaps matches TRBD1 (5 bases). Trimming pared 2 bases from V and 4 bases from J, leaving 9 bases between. Germline assignment: CDR1 MNHEY and CDR2 SVGAGI. The CDR3 contains 13 residues. In DNA, the CDR3 is TGTGCCAGCAGTTACAGGGGCGGTTACGAGCAGTACTTC. Protein sequence: CASSYRGGYEQYF.

The CDR3 coding sequence is TGTGCCAGCAGCGGGGGACTAGCGGGAGTAGATGAGCAGTTCTTC. Encoded protein: CASSGGLAGVDEQFF. V and J are TRBV6-5 and TRBJ2-1; 14 nucleotides line up with TRBD2. The trim removed 6 bases at V and 8 bases at J, leaving 6 bases unmatched. This CDR3 is built from 15 residues. CDR1 and CDR2 from the germline V gene are MNHEY and SVGAGI.

V and J are TRBV9 and TRBJ2-7, with TRBD2 matching over 7 bases. The trim removed 0 bases at V and 3 bases at J, leaving 6 bases unmatched. Per germline, CDR1 SGDLS and CDR2 YYNGEE. CDR3 length equals 15 residues. The CDR3 sequence is CASSVGLADNYEQYF. Here the CDR3 DNA reads TGTGCCAGCAGCGTAGGGCTAGCGGATAACTACGAGCAGTACTTC.

In this sample, this clone turned up once. Other DNA variants within this sample encode the same CDR3. DNA of the CDR3: TGTGCCAGTAGTATAGGCACAGGGGGCACAGATACGCAGTATTTT. This gives the protein CASSIGTGGTDTQYF. The chain uses TRBV19 and TRBJ2-3; TRBD1 agrees at 7 bases. With 1 base clipped from V and 1 base from J, the junction kept 2 bases outside the gene matches. Germline V gene lookup returns CDR1 LNHDA and CDR2 SQIVND (reference sequence). The CDR3 has 15 residues.

V gene TRBV30 combines with J gene TRBJ2-1; TRBD2 matches 9 bases. The CDR3 loop spans 18 amino acids. Germline CDR1 and CDR2: GTSNPN and SVGIG (reference sequence). V was clipped by 1 base and J by 0 bases; unmatched bases: 10. In DNA form, the CDR3 reads TGTGCCTGGAGTGAAACTGGGCTAGCGGGAAGCTCCTACAATGAGCAGTTCTTC. Translation gives CAWSETGLAGSSYNEQFF.

The V call is TRBV6-5, the J call TRBJ2-7; possible D gene TRBD2, 5 bases. Trimming left V 0 bases short and J 5 bases short, with 11 bases between. Germline V gives CDR1 MNHEY, CDR2 SVGAGI. The CDR3 is made up of 14 amino acids. The CDR3 coding sequence is TGTGCCAGCAGTTACTCGATGTCCGGGAACGAGCAGTACTTC. This encodes CASSYSMSGNEQYF.

Sample share makes this clone large (0.1 to 1%). The chain carries TRBV5-4 and TRBJ2-5; TRBD2 might be the D (8 bases). Trimming left V 5 bases short and J 6 bases short, with 35 bases between. Germline-derived CDR1 and CDR2 are SGHNT and YYREEE (reference sequence). The CDR3 has 20 residues. CDR3 sequence: CASSQGGLGPGRAGWKTQYF. The CDR3 region has the DNA TGTGCCAGCAGTCAGGGGGGACTAGGCCCCGGGAGGGCCGGGTGGAAGACCCAGTACTTC.

This sequence joins TRBV13 and TRBJ2-7; TRBD2 matches at 7 bases. This CDR3 has 15 amino acids. CDR1 is PRHDT, CDR2 FYEKMQ, per germline (reference sequence). Germline trimming cut 0 bases from V and 3 bases from J; bases unmatched to any gene: 5. The chain's CDR3 is CASSLGAGDGYEQYF. CDR3 coding DNA: TGTGCCAGCAGCTTAGGGGCGGGAGATGGCTACGAGCAGTACTTC.

The chain joins TRBV27 to TRBJ2-1; a possible D gene is TRBD1 (5 bases). CDR3 size: 15 residues. V lost 6 bases and J lost 4, with 16 bases in between. Germline V lookup: CDR1 MNHEY, CDR2 SMNVEV (reference sequence). The CDR3 nucleotides read TGTGCCAGCAGGGCCGGGCAGGGAAGTTACAATGAGCAGTTCTTC. Residues: CASRAGQGSYNEQFF.

The V and J genes are TRBV27 and TRBJ2-2, with D unresolved. In germline, CDR1 is MNHEY, CDR2 SMNVEV (reference sequence). Trimming stripped 3 bases from V and 6 bases from J, with 8 bases between. CDR3 length equals 13 residues. The CDR3 nucleotides are TGTGCCAGCAGTTTGATAGCTGCCGGGGAGCTGTTTTTT. It codes for CASSLIAAGELFF.

The sample holds one count of this clone. The genes are TRBV19 and TRBJ2-3; 14 bases match TRBD2. V was pared by 5 bases and J by 3 bases, with 4 bases of the junction left unmatched. Germline CDR1 and CDR2: LNHDA and SQIVND (reference sequence). The CDR3 totals 16 residues. CDR3 sequence: CASSLTSGRGTDTQYF. CDR3 in DNA: TGTGCCAGTAGTTTGACTAGCGGGAGGGGGACAGATACGCAGTATTTT. The whole variable domain, filled in from reference TRBV19 and TRBJ2-3, reads DGGITQSPKYLFRKEGQNVTLSCEQNLNHDAMYWYRQDPGQGLRLIYYSQIVNDFQKGDIAEGYSVSREKKESFPLTVTSAQKNPTAFYLCASSLTSGRGTDTQYFGPGTRLTVL.